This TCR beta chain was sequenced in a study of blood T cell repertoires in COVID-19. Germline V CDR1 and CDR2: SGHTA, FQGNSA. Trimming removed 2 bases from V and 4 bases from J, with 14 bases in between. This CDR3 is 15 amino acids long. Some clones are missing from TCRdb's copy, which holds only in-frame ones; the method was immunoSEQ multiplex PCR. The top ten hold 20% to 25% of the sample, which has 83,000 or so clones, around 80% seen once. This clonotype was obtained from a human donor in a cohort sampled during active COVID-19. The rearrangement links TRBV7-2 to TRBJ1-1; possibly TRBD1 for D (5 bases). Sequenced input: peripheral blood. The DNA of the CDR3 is TGTGCCAGCAGCTTATTGAGCAGGGTGGGCACTGAAGCTTTCTTT. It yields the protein CASSLLSRVGTEAFF. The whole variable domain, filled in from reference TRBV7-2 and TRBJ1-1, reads GAGVSQSPSNKVTEKGKDVELRCDPISGHTALYWYRQSLGQGLEFLIYFQGNSAPDKSGLPSDRFSAERTGGSVSTLTIQRTQQEDSAVYLCASSLLSRVGTEAFFGQGTRLTVV.